What follows are 19 T cell receptor beta chains derived from one specimen sequenced in a study of T cells after yellow fever vaccination (dated 2019 in TCRdb). The receptor library was made with 5' RACE. Instrument used: Illumina HiSeq 2500. In TCRdb, the public reads were trimmed at Q25 with fastp and aligned with MiXCR, with productive beta chains retained. Rows merge per CDR3 protein into single entries with the most common DNA and genes. Across this sample there are 300,000 or so distinct CDR3 sequences, with 10% to 15% seen only once. The leading ten clones occupy approximately 0.49% of the sample. Explained via the paper, the treatment or condition label denotes: live attenuated yellow fever vaccine strain. Here the sequenced sample was CD4+ T cells sorted from PBMCs, taken 45 days after the yellow fever booster vaccination. These receptors all stem from a man between 25 and 39 years old who received the YFV17D yellow fever vaccine.

CDR3 bases: TGCGCCAGAAGCCCAGAATTGAGCAATGAGCAGTTCTTC. It translates to CARSPELSNEQFF. The V call is TRBV5-1, the J call TRBJ2-1; D remains ambiguous. V was trimmed by 8 bases and J by 6 bases, leaving 15 bases between them. The CDR3 covers 13 residues. Germline lookup yields CDR1 SGHRS and CDR2 YFSETQ.

V usage is TRBV7-2 and J usage is TRBJ2-2, with TRBD2 identical over 15 bases. The junction had 6 bases not matched to a gene; V was cut back by 6 bases and J by 7 bases. This CDR3 spans 16 amino acids. Germline values: CDR1 SGHTA, CDR2 FQGNSA. The CDR3: CASSPMGLAGGGELFF. In nucleotides, the CDR3 is TGTGCCAGCAGTCCAATGGGACTAGCGGGAGGCGGGGAGCTGTTTTTT.

The rearrangement uses TRBV5-5 and TRBJ2-7, with D perhaps TRBD2 (6 bases). The V gene's germline CDR1 is SGHKS and CDR2 YYEKEE (reference sequence). This CDR3 comprises 17 residues. V gave up 0 bases and J gave up 1 base, with 17 bases separating them. The CDR3 loop is CASSLAVSPRGSYEQYF. The CDR3 nucleotides read TGTGCCAGCAGCTTGGCTGTCTCCCCCCGGGGGTCCTACGAGCAGTACTTC. Full variable domain (rest looked up from reference TRBV5-5 and TRBJ2-7): DAGVTQSPTHLIKTRGQQVTLRCSPISGHKSVSWYQQVLGQGPQFIFQYYEKEERGRGNFPDRFSARQFPNYSSELNVNALLLGDSALYLCASSLAVSPRGSYEQYFGPGTRLTVT.

This clonotype was observed a handful of times. The V gene is TRBV6-5, the J gene TRBJ2-7; 7 bases fit TRBD2. V lost 1 base, J lost 2 bases, and 5 bases stayed unmatched. Germline V gene sequence: CDR1 MNHEY, CDR2 SVGAGI. The CDR3 has 15 residues. The DNA for the CDR3 is TGTGCCAGCAGTTACTGGGGGGGGGGTCCCTACGAGCAGTACTTC. Translated: CASSYWGGGPYEQYF.

The chain links TRBV7-9 to TRBJ2-7, with D possibly called TRBD1 or TRBD2 (5 bases each). Trimming removed 6 bases at V and 7 bases at J, with 16 bases between. The germline V gene has CDR1 SEHNR and CDR2 FQNEAQ (reference sequence). The CDR3 is made up of 13 amino acids. Here the CDR3 reads CASRLGSPGEQYF. Here the CDR3 DNA reads TGTGCCAGCAGACTGGGGAGTCCAGGGGAGCAGTACTTC.

This clonotype was counted a few times. The chain has TRBV28 and TRBJ1-1, with TRBD1 as a possible D gene (5 bases). Germline V lookup: CDR1 MDHEN, CDR2 SYDVKM. The CDR3 sequence is 13 residues long. The V and J ends lost 5 bases and 7 bases respectively, with 14 bases between them. CDR3 region: CASSVGRGDEAFF. In DNA, the CDR3 is TGTGCCAGCAGTGTAGGACGGGGGGATGAAGCTTTCTTT.

About this clonotype itself: A junction boundary mismatches the germline segment, possibly from a read error. The rearrangement joins TRBV12-3 or TRBV12-4 to TRBJ2-1; D is undetermined. The CDR3 covers 16 residues. CDR3 in DNA: TGTTCCAGCACTCCCGGGCCCCGTCTAGTTGTCAATGAGCAGTTCTTC. Its protein product is CSSTPGPRLVVNEQFF.

The V call is TRBV3-1, the J call TRBJ2-1, with D hard to call. Trimming left V 5 bases short and J 5 bases short, with 25 bases between. CDR3 length: 18 residues. CDR1 LGHDT and CDR2 YNNKEL come from the germline V gene (reference sequence). For the CDR3, the DNA is TGTGCCAGCAGCAAACAGCTCCGGCGGAGACAAAATGACAATGAGCAGTTCTTC. It is translated as CASSKQLRRRQNDNEQFF.

This clonotype was detected a few times. The gene calls are TRBV19 and TRBJ2-3; D ambiguous. Trimming pared 2 bases from V and 8 bases from J, leaving 14 bases between. CDR3 length: 14 amino acids. The germline V gene has CDR1 LNHDA and CDR2 SQIVND (reference sequence). CDR3 nucleotide sequence: TGTGCCAGTAGTATAATACCCGGCATGGGTACGCAGTATTTT. Translated, it gives CASSIIPGMGTQYF.

This clonotype was detected ten times or more. CDR3 region: CASSPDRANYGYTF. The CDR3, as DNA: TGTGCCAGCAGCCCGGACAGGGCCAACTATGGCTACACCTTC. The genes are TRBV7-2 and TRBJ1-2; 8 bases map to TRBD1. With 5 bases clipped from V and 2 bases from J, the junction kept 4 bases outside the gene matches. Germline V lookup: CDR1 SGHTA, CDR2 FQGNSA. The CDR3 has 14 residues.

The V and J genes are TRBV5-1 and TRBJ1-3; D ambiguous. V was shortened by 0 bases and J by 0 bases, with 10 bases between the two germline ends. The CDR3 is 16 amino acids. The germline CDR1 and CDR2 sequences are SGHRS and YFSETQ. The CDR3 protein is CASSLGAGNSGNTIYF. As DNA, the CDR3 is TGCGCCAGCAGCTTGGGCGCCGGAAACTCTGGAAACACCATATATTTT.

In its sample, this clonotype was seen a few times. The chain links TRBV5-1 to TRBJ2-7, with TRBD2 as a possible D gene (6 bases). The CDR3 is 15 amino acids. CDR1 is SGHRS and CDR2 is YFSETQ in the germline V gene. Trimming took off 0 bases at V and 2 bases at J, with 12 bases between the two ends. DNA of the CDR3: TGCGCCAGCAGCTTGGCCGGGGGAGAAGCCTACGAGCAGTACTTC. Its protein is CASSLAGGEAYEQYF.

With regard to this clonotype: A junction boundary mismatches the germline segment, possibly from a read error. The gene calls are TRBV20-1 and TRBJ1-1; tentatively, D is TRBD1 (5 bases). The CDR3 loop spans 10 amino acids. From germline, CDR1 is DFQATT and CDR2 SNEGSKA (reference sequence). CDR3 in amino acids: CSAPAGFVLF. The CDR3 DNA is TGCAGTGCCCCGGCAGGGTTCGTGCTCTTT.

The V and J genes are TRBV12-3 or TRBV12-4 and TRBJ2-2, with TRBD2 identical over 7 bases. The CDR3 is 13 residues long. Trimming took 6 bases from V and 6 from J; bases not matched to a gene: 4. The DNA of the CDR3 is TGTGCCAGCAGGACTCGGGGGGCCGGGGAGCTGTTTTTT. Its protein product is CASRTRGAGELFF.

V is TRBV20-1 and J is TRBJ1-6; D is unresolved. Trimming pared 5 bases from V and 7 bases from J, leaving 9 bases between. The CDR3 is made up of 12 amino acids. Germline lookup yields CDR1 DFQATT and CDR2 SNEGSKA (reference sequence). The CDR3 region has the DNA TGCAGTGCTGGGAGGCACAATTCACCCCTCCACTTT. It yields the protein CSAGRHNSPLHF.

This chain links TRBV7-9 with TRBJ2-7; no clear D gene. V lost 5 bases and J 6 bases, leaving 14 bases between the germline ends. The CDR3 has 13 amino acids. Germline V gene lookup returns CDR1 SEHNR and CDR2 FQNEAQ (reference sequence). In DNA form, the CDR3 reads TGTGCCAGCAGCCCCAGGTCCACTACCGAGCAGTACTTC. Translating gives CASSPRSTTEQYF.

V usage is TRBV5-1 and J usage is TRBJ2-3; D not resolved. The V end lost 3 bases, the J end lost 2 bases, and 7 bases lay between the germline ends. This CDR3 is built from 13 residues. Per germline, CDR1 SGHRS and CDR2 YFSETQ. The CDR3 DNA is TGCGCCAGCAGCTCCACTCACACAGATACGCAGTATTTT. This gives the protein CASSSTHTDTQYF.

The table lists this clonotype with a few counts. The chain has TRBV9 and TRBJ1-4, with D unclear. Trimming pared 3 bases from V and 4 bases from J, leaving 13 bases between. The CDR3 is 15 residues long. CDR1 is SGDLS, CDR2 YYNGEE, per germline. CDR3 sequence: CASSGRLGGNEKLFF. CDR3 sequence (DNA): TGTGCCAGCAGCGGACGCCTCGGAGGTAATGAAAAACTGTTTTTT. The complete variable domain, with remaining parts taken from reference TRBV9 and TRBJ1-4, reads DSGVTQTPKHLITATGQRVTLRCSPRSGDLSVYWYQQSLDQGLQFLIQYYNGEERAKGNILERFSAQQFPDLHSELNLSSLELGDSALYFCASSGRLGGNEKLFFGSGTQLSVL.

The V and J genes are TRBV7-2 and TRBJ2-7, with 10 bases aligning to TRBD1. This CDR3 has 12 residues. Trimming cost V 8 bases and J 5 bases; bases outside gene matches: 3. Germline lookup yields CDR1 SGHTA and CDR2 FQGNSA. In DNA, the CDR3 is TGTGCCAGCGGACAGGGGGTCAACGAGCAGTACTTC. This gives the protein CASGQGVNEQYF.